This is a list of T cell receptor beta chains from one sample in a study of T-cell reconstitution after alpha-beta-depleted transplantation in children. Each CDR3 protein gets one entry after TCRdb re-called the PCR reads with MiXCR. The table records about 580,000 distinct CDR3 sequences, 20% to 25% of them present only once. The sample consisted of PBMCs, mostly from graft donor cells, taken 360 days after TCRalphabeta/CD19-depleted stem cell transplant. Receptors were obtained from a boy under two years old who had a stem cell transplant for acute myeloid leukemia, so the T cells may come from the graft donor. Both conserved end residues are part of each CDR3.

TRBJ2-4,TRBV20-1,CSARPGQGANIQYF
TRBJ2-5,TRBV2,CASSAAAAYQETQYF
TRBJ1-1,TRBV29-1,CSVRQGTNTEAFF
TRBJ1-6,TRBV2,CASSDSGQIRLHF
TRBJ1-4,TRBV29-1,CSVVGGEKLFF
TRBJ2-5,TRBV9,CASSSPPRGGGLEETQYF
TRBJ1-2,TRBV29-1,CSVRSYGYTF
TRBJ2-5,TRBV20-1,CSASGPGETQYF
TRBJ2-1,TRBV2,CASMKQVPEQFF
TRBJ1-3,TRBV4-3,CASSQEPGRYSGNTIYF
TRBJ2-2,TRBV12-3/TRBV12-4,CASSWTGADTGELFF
TRBJ2-5,TRBV20-1,CSASRAPGSATQYF
TRBJ2-5,TRBV20-1,CSAGPISTPQETQYF
TRBJ2-7,TRBV7-9,CASSDRDRVFEQYF
TRBJ2-1,TRBV9,CASSPNQGNEQFF
TRBJ2-3,TRBV12-3/TRBV12-4,CASSLQGILTDTQYF
TRBJ2-1,TRBV20-1,CSARSPGRGAYNEQFF
TRBJ2-3,TRBV7-2,CASSRPLAGDTQYF
TRBJ2-5,TRBV18,CASSPGPVETQYF
TRBJ2-5,TRBV6-2/TRBV6-3,CASSYPWGSEEETQYF
TRBJ1-2,TRBV4-3,CASSRPGVGLEGYTF
TRBJ1-1,TRBV28,CASRDSSKPNTEAFF
TRBJ1-1,TRBV29-1,CSVVRGGSAEAFF
TRBJ1-5,TRBV12-3/TRBV12-4,CASSPGMGHNQPQHF
TRBJ2-5,TRBV6-1,CASSEMGLLYF
TRBJ2-5,TRBV9,CASSVGAQETQYF
TRBJ1-1,TRBV7-3,CASSPRRGRKAFF
TRBJ2-1,TRBV5-6,CASSPLGGPFYNEQFF
TRBJ1-5,TRBV11-2,CASSQGAVQPQHF
TRBJ2-5,TRBV5-1,CASTSGDSRETQYF
TRBJ2-1,TRBV7-2,CASSLGRRDNEQFF
TRBJ2-5,TRBV5-1,CASSSPEPGGFGQETQYF
TRBJ2-1,TRBV2,CARQGAGIDEQFF
TRBJ1-3,TRBV7-2,CASSSNRAYSGNTIYF
TRBJ2-2,TRBV5-5,CASSVPSGRANTGELFF
TRBJ2-4,TRBV12-3/TRBV12-4,CASSRGQGGGPRYF
TRBJ1-5,TRBV2,CATGGGARNQPQHF
TRBJ2-3,TRBV29-1,CSPCDPVSDTQYF
TRBJ1-1,TRBV5-6,CASSSDPESGTEAFF
TRBJ2-1,TRBV10-2,CASSESKTSGDNEQFF
TRBJ2-1,TRBV27,CASSFGTSPQFF
TRBJ2-1,TRBV20-1,CSTSGGSSYNEQFF
TRBJ2-1,TRBV7-9,CASSHTGYEDEQFF
TRBJ1-1,TRBV12-3/TRBV12-4,CASSLKYDEAFF
TRBJ2-1,TRBV27,CASSSPSSGGLPWSYNEQFF
TRBJ2-7,TRBV7-7,CASSLARSSHEQYF
TRBJ1-5,TRBV21-1,CASSMVGVDQPQHF
TRBJ2-3,TRBV28,CATSRISTDTQYF
TRBJ1-4,TRBV11-2,CASSSLSGLRNEKLFF
TRBJ2-2,TRBV5-1,CASSLGPGQGGWNTGELFF
TRBJ1-2,TRBV7-2,CASRTGPGYTF
TRBJ2-5,TRBV19,CASRHRTGGPETQYF
TRBJ2-3,TRBV15,CATSRDPSVVRDTQYF
TRBJ2-1,TRBV28,CASTRTGSYNEQFF
TRBJ2-3,TRBV24-1,CATSDARDTQYF
TRBJ2-5,TRBV12-3/TRBV12-4,CASSSRRDRQETQYF
TRBJ2-3,TRBV12-3/TRBV12-4,CASGRSGATSTDTQYF
TRBJ2-7,TRBV12-3/TRBV12-4,CASSWDRPGSYEQYF
TRBJ2-3,TRBV7-2,CASSGQGTSGGRKQYF
TRBJ1-5,TRBV11-2,CASSSSYAIWASNQPQHF